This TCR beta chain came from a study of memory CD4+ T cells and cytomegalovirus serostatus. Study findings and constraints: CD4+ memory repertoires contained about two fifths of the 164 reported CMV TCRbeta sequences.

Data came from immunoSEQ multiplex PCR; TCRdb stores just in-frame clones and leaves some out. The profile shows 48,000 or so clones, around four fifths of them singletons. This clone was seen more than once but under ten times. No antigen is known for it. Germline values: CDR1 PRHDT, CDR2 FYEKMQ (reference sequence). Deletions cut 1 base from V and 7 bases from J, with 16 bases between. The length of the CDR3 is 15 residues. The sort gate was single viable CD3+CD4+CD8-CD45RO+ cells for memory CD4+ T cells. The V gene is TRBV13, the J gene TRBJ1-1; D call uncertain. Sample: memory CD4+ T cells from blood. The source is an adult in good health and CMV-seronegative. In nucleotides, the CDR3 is TGTGCCAGCAGCTTAGTATCCGGGATAGGAGGTGAAGCTTTCTTT. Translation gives CASSLVSGIGGEAFF. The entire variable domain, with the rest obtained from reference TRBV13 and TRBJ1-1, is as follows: AAGVIQSPRHLIKEKRETATLKCYPIPRHDTVYWYQQGPGQDPQFLISFYEKMQSDKGSIPDRFSAQQFSDYHSELNMSSLELGDSALYFCASSLVSGIGGEAFFGQGTRLTVV.